Listed below are T cell receptor beta chains from one sample, sequenced in a study of CXCR3-negative and CXCR3-positive naive CD8 T cells. TCRdb re-called the 5' RACE reads and gives one entry per CDR3 protein, without DNA. The sample table includes roughly 55,000 distinct CDR3 sequences. Sequenced: naive CXCR3+ CD8+ T cells from blood. These receptors were obtained from a human donor in good health. Some clones in this sample may be carry-over from other donors' samples. The CDR3 runs from the conserved cysteine through the conserved F or W.

v_call	j_call	cdr3_aa
TRBV28	TRBJ2-7	CASSLEGAGYEQYF
TRBV27	TRBJ2-5	CASSLFWEETQYF
TRBV5-1	TRBJ1-1	CASSGGTAAGFIEAFF
TRBV2	TRBJ2-1	CAIQDRPYNEQFF
TRBV5-1	TRBJ2-2	CASSYGTDPLWTGELFF
TRBV12-3/TRBV12-4	TRBJ2-1	CASSERTSSYNEQFF
TRBV10-1	TRBJ2-3	CATRTGNTDTQYF
TRBV12-5	TRBJ2-5	CATKSGREETQYF
TRBV6-5	TRBJ2-2	CASSYWPGDRTGELFF
TRBV6-6	TRBJ2-7	CASSYPMSEQYF
TRBV12-3/TRBV12-4	TRBJ2-7	CASSFFSYEQYF
TRBV20-1	TRBJ2-6	CSARSDRGNVLTF
TRBV20-1	TRBJ2-7	CSARDYYEQYF
TRBV7-9	TRBJ2-1	CASSFPLANNEQFF
TRBV2	TRBJ2-7	CASIYRGYEQYF
TRBV9	TRBJ2-7	CASSPPGGGYEQYF
TRBV28	TRBJ1-1	CASSLPYRGQSAFF
TRBV20-1	TRBJ2-5	CSASEYSGTNQETQYF